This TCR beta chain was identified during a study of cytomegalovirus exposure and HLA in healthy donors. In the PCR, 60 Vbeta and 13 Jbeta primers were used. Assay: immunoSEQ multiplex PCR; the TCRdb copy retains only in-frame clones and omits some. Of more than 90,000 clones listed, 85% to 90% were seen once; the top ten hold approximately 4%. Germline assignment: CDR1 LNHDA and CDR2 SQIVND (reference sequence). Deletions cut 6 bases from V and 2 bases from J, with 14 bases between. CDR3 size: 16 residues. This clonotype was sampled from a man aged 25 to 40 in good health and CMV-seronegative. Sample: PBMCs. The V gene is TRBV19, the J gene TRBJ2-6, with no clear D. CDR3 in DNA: TGTGCCAGTAGCCTGTCTCTCGGTACTGGGGCCAACGTCCTGACTTTC. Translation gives CASSLSLGTGANVLTF.